The next 5 T cell receptor beta chains were all read from a single sample in a study of blood T cell repertoires in COVID-19. Only in-frame clones appear in the TCRdb table, and some are missing; sequencing was by immunoSEQ multiplex PCR. The table lists about 310,000 clones, 85% to 90% of them singletons. Sequenced material: PBMCs or T cells enriched from blood (not recorded which). Every receptor here comes from a woman under 40 who had recovered from COVID-19.

This chain connects TRBV18 to TRBJ2-1; TRBD1 might be the D (6 bases). The CDR3 is 16 amino acids. Germline V gene data show CDR1 as KGHSH and CDR2 as LQKENI. Trimming cost V 2 bases and J 2 bases, with 13 bases left between them. This CDR3 reads CASSPSLRDTYNEQFF. In DNA form, the CDR3 reads TGTGCCAGCTCACCATCACTCCGGGACACCTACAATGAGCAGTTCTTC.

This rearrangement joins TRBV19 to TRBJ2-7; TRBD2 agrees at 11 bases. The CDR3 runs 13 residues. The germline CDR1 and CDR2 sequences are LNHDA and SQIVND (reference sequence). With V trimmed by 6 bases and J by 6 bases, 4 bases remained unmatched. The CDR3 DNA reads TGTGCCAGTAGGACTAGCGGGGTCGGCGAGCAGTACTTC. Its translation: CASRTSGVGEQYF. The full variable domain, completed using reference TRBV19 and TRBJ2-7, is DGGITQSPKYLFRKEGQNVTLSCEQNLNHDAMYWYRQDPGQGLRLIYYSQIVNDFQKGDIAEGYSVSREKKESFPLTVTSAQKNPTAFYLCASRTSGVGEQYFGPGTRLTVT.

The chain uses TRBV7-2 and TRBJ2-7, with a tentative D call TRBD2 (5 bases). V lost 4 bases and J lost 1, with 11 bases in between. CDR1 and CDR2 (germline): SGHTA, FQGNSA. The length of the CDR3 is 14 residues. As DNA, the CDR3 is TGTGCCAGCAGCTCGGACTGGTCTTCCTACGAGCAGTACTTC. Its translation: CASSSDWSSYEQYF.

The chain couples TRBV19 to TRBJ1-2; 11 bases match TRBD1. Germline V CDR1 and CDR2: LNHDA, SQIVND (reference sequence). The CDR3 is 16 amino acids. V shed 5 bases and J 5 bases; nucleotides not matched to a gene: 10. The chain's CDR3 is CASSAIPGQGGYGYTF. CDR3 DNA: TGTGCCAGTAGTGCAATACCGGGACAGGGGGGATATGGCTACACCTTC. Using reference TRBV19 and TRBJ1-2 for the parts outside the CDR3, the full variable domain is DGGITQSPKYLFRKEGQNVTLSCEQNLNHDAMYWYRQDPGQGLRLIYYSQIVNDFQKGDIAEGYSVSREKKESFPLTVTSAQKNPTAFYLCASSAIPGQGGYGYTFGSGTRLTVV.

The V gene is TRBV7-9, the J gene TRBJ2-1; 7 nucleotides match TRBD1. The CDR3 length is 15 residues. In germline, CDR1 is SEHNR, CDR2 FQNEAQ (reference sequence). Unmatched junction bases numbered 11, after V lost 5 bases and J lost 7 bases. The CDR3 sequence: CASSPPGTVRNEQFF. CDR3 coding DNA: TGTGCCAGCAGCCCGCCCGGGACAGTTAGGAATGAGCAGTTCTTC.